This T cell receptor (beta chain) was identified in a study of blood T cell repertoires in COVID-19. The assay was immunoSEQ multiplex PCR, and TCRdb's table has in-frame clones only and misses some. The sample contains approximately 170,000 clones, about 85% of which appear only once. The sequenced sample was peripheral blood. The sequence came from a man older than 75 with COVID-19, enrolled during active disease.

The CDR3 here is CASSLILRGRGESVTEAFF. CDR3 DNA: TGCGCCAGCAGCTTGATACTCCGGGGCCGGGGGGAATCCGTAACTGAAGCTTTCTTT. The J gene is TRBJ1-1, the V gene TRBV5-1, with D possibly TRBD1 on 5 matching bases. Germline assignment: CDR1 SGHRS and CDR2 YFSETQ. V lost 1 base to trimming and J lost 5 bases, with 27 bases between them. This CDR3 has 19 amino acids.